A single sample gave rise to the 20 T cell receptor beta chains below, sequenced in a study of blood T cells in healthy people across ages. The use of a sample-barcoded 5' primer and a J-beta primer mix characterized a second PCR of roughly 6 to 11 cycles. TCRdb fed the 5' RACE reads into MiXCR, producing one record per CDR3 protein. The data show 1.5 million to 2 million distinct CDR3 sequences, 34% seen once. Sequencing was performed on blood. These receptor sequences come from a woman in her 30s in good health.

For this clonotype: Mismatch with germline at one junction end may stem from a read error. This chain connects TRBV9 to TRBJ2-1, with 10 nucleotides matching TRBD2. In germline, CDR1 is SGDLS, CDR2 YYNGEE. There are 15 residues in the CDR3. This CDR3 is CAGSVGLAADNEQFF. The CDR3 DNA sequence: TGTGCCGGCAGCGTAGGACTAGCGGCGGACAATGAGCAGTTCTTC.

In this sample, this clonotype turned up a few times. CDR3 region: CSVPGQAPHEQYF. The CDR3 DNA follows: TGCAGCGTACCGGGACAGGCACCCCACGAGCAGTACTTC. The rearrangement joins TRBV29-1 to TRBJ2-7, with 8 bases lining up with TRBD1. J gave up 5 bases and V 6 bases, and 9 bases lay outside the gene matches. Germline V gene sequence: CDR1 SQVTM, CDR2 ANQGSEA. The CDR3 length is 13 residues.

This clonotype has at least ten counts. This chain uses TRBV5-1 with TRBJ2-5, with TRBD2 matching 9 bases. V lost 4 bases and J lost 5; bases outside the gene matches: 6. CDR3 length: 14 residues. Per the germline V gene, CDR1 is SGHRS and CDR2 is YFSETQ. CDR3 sequence (DNA): TGCGCCAGCAGCGGCGGGGGGGCGTTGGAGACCCAGTACTTC. Translating it yields CASSGGGALETQYF.

This clonotype turned up a few times. The chain joins TRBV7-9 to TRBJ2-3; 13 positions agree with TRBD2. The V gene's germline CDR1 is SEHNR and CDR2 FQNEAQ (reference sequence). V lost 5 bases to trimming and J lost 1 base; unmatched junction nucleotides: 3. The CDR3 totals 16 residues. CDR3 region: CASSPTSGGRTDTQYF. CDR3 DNA: TGTGCCAGCAGCCCGACTAGCGGGGGGCGCACAGATACGCAGTATTTT.

The genes are TRBV28 and TRBJ2-1; 8 bases line up with TRBD2. Germline CDR1 is MDHEN and CDR2 is SYDVKM. The ends lost 4 bases at V and 4 bases at J; junction bases unmatched: 6. The CDR3 contains 15 residues. The chain's CDR3 is CASSSREGQYNEQFF. CDR3 sequence (DNA): TGTGCCAGCAGTTCCCGGGAGGGGCAATACAATGAGCAGTTCTTC.

This CDR3 reads CASSVSGAFSSYNEQFF. The CDR3 DNA is TGTGCCAGCAGTGTATCAGGGGCTTTCAGCTCCTACAATGAGCAGTTCTTC. The rearrangement links TRBV6-4 to TRBJ2-1, with D maybe TRBD1 (6 bases). Per germline, CDR1 MRHNA and CDR2 SNTAGT. The CDR3 spans 17 residues. The ends were cut back, 4 bases at V and 0 bases at J, with 16 bases in the middle.

This clonotype was detected only a few times. This chain's CDR3 is CASSLVGLAAYEQYF. CDR3 coding DNA: TGTGCCAGCAGCTTAGTCGGGCTAGCTGCCTACGAGCAGTACTTC. The genes are TRBV11-2 and TRBJ2-7; tentatively, D is TRBD2 (5 bases). V was cut by 1 base and J by 2 bases, with 12 bases left in between. This CDR3 is built from 15 residues. Looked up from germline, CDR1 is SGHAT and CDR2 is FQNNGV.

This clonotype was seen only a few times. The rearrangement links TRBV12-3 or TRBV12-4 to TRBJ2-3; the match to TRBD2 covers 12 bases. The trim removed 5 bases at V and 5 bases at J, leaving 5 bases unmatched. CDR3 length: 15 residues. CDR3 bases: TGTGCCAGCAGTATACTAGCGGGAGGTGGAGATACGCAGTATTTT. Its translation: CASSILAGGGDTQYF.

CDR3 amino acids: CASGPRTKRGYNEQFF. Here the CDR3 DNA reads TGTGCCAGCGGCCCAAGGACTAAGCGGGGCTACAATGAGCAGTTCTTC. The rearrangement links TRBV7-3 to TRBJ2-1; TRBD2 aligns across 7 bases. There are 16 residues in the CDR3. After removal of 8 bases from V and 3 bases from J, the junction contained 13 bases not matched to a gene. Germline V gene lookup returns CDR1 SGHTA and CDR2 FQGTGA.

The chain carries TRBV3-1 and TRBJ2-3, with D possibly being TRBD1 or TRBD2 (5 bases each). The V end lost 4 bases, the J end lost 5 bases, and 10 bases lay between the germline ends. CDR1 LGHDT and CDR2 YNNKEL come from the germline V gene (reference sequence). The CDR3 covers 13 residues. CDR3 sequence: CASSRGIQDTQYF. In nucleotides, the CDR3 is TGTGCCAGCAGCCGGGGGATACAAGATACGCAGTATTTT.

This clonotype was counted ten times or more. The chain recombines TRBV27 with TRBJ2-6; possibly TRBD2 for D (5 bases). Germline assignment: CDR1 MNHEY and CDR2 SMNVEV (reference sequence). The CDR3 length is 14 residues. V was trimmed by 5 bases and J by 2 bases, leaving 7 bases between them. DNA of the CDR3: TGTGCCAGCAGTCCGCGGGCTGGGGCCAACGTCCTGACTTTC. This encodes CASSPRAGANVLTF.

This clonotype was counted a few times. The rearrangement uses TRBV4-1 and TRBJ2-5; D unresolved. Trimming stripped 3 bases from V and 5 bases from J, with 7 bases between. Per germline, CDR1 MGHRA and CDR2 YSYEKL. The CDR3 sequence is 12 residues long. CDR3 DNA sequence: TGCGCCAGCAGCCAGCCCAGGGAGACCCAGTACTTC. It specifies CASSQPRETQYF.

This clonotype was observed a few times. Just one base apart from a much larger clone, this may be a read error. This rearrangement joins TRBV18 to TRBJ1-1, with a weak D call TRBD1 (6 bases). The CDR3 sequence is 14 residues long. CDR1 KGHSH and CDR2 LQKENI come from the germline V gene. Trimming took 8 bases from V and 1 from J, leaving 14 bases between them. CDR3 amino acids: CASSPGTTNTEAFF. CDR3 in DNA: TGTGCCAGCAGCCCCGGGACAACGAACACTGAAGCTTTCTTT.

The chain links TRBV7-2 to TRBJ2-1; 10 bases align to TRBD2. Losses at the gene ends were 1 base for V and 6 bases for J; bases not matched to a gene: 12. Germline loops: CDR1 SGHTA, CDR2 FQGNSA. The CDR3 length is 18 residues. CDR3 DNA sequence: TGTGCCAGCAGCTTAGGTTGGCTAGCGGGAGTCTCGTGCAATGAGCAGTTCTTC. Encoded protein: CASSLGWLAGVSCNEQFF.

CDR3 sequence: CASRPGLVTINEQFF. The CDR3 region has the DNA TGTGCCAGCAGGCCCGGACTAGTAACGATCAATGAGCAGTTCTTC. This rearrangement joins TRBV6-1 to TRBJ2-1; 7 nucleotides align to TRBD2. Germline trimming cut 6 bases from V and 6 bases from J; bases unmatched to any gene: 11. CDR3 length: 15 residues. CDR1 MNHNS and CDR2 SASEGT come from the germline V gene.

With respect to this clonotype: One end of the junction does not line up with germline, which may come from a read error. V is TRBV6-5 and J is TRBJ2-7; the match to TRBD2 covers 8 bases. The germline gives CDR1 MNHEY, CDR2 SVGAGI. The CDR3 is 14 residues long. The CDR3 nucleotides are TGTGCCAGCAGTTACTCGACGGGAGGGGCCGAGCAGTGCTTC. It translates to CASSYSTGGAEQCF.

The chain couples TRBV5-1 to TRBJ2-1; 9 bases map to TRBD2. J lost 8 bases, V lost 4 bases, and 7 bases had no gene match. The CDR3 has 14 amino acids. Per the germline V gene, CDR1 is SGHRS and CDR2 is YFSETQ. The CDR3 nucleotides are TGCGCCAGCAGCCTAGCGGGACTAGTATATGAGCAGTTCTTC. It codes for CASSLAGLVYEQFF.

This clonotype was seen only a few times. This chain uses TRBV7-3 with TRBJ1-2; 8 bases are a match to TRBD1. In germline, CDR1 is SGHTA, CDR2 FQGTGA. J was trimmed by 7 bases and V by 4 bases; bases with no gene match: 5. This CDR3 has 13 residues. CDR3 residues: CASSSRTGSGYTF. The CDR3 nucleotides are TGTGCCAGCAGCTCCCGGACAGGGAGTGGCTACACCTTC.

The chain has TRBV4-1 and TRBJ1-1; the D gene is possibly TRBD1 (5 bases). Trimming removed 5 bases at V and 7 bases at J, with 8 bases between. The V gene's germline CDR1 is MGHRA and CDR2 YSYEKL. This CDR3 comprises 11 residues. The CDR3 DNA is TGCGCCAGCAGCGGGGGGTTTGAAGCTTTCTTT. Encoded protein: CASSGGFEAFF.

The table lists this clonotype with a few counts. This sequence joins TRBV10-3 and TRBJ2-7; 7 bases map to TRBD1. The V gene end was trimmed by 7 bases and the J gene end by 2 bases; junction bases not matched to a gene: 5. Per the germline V gene, CDR1 is ENHRY and CDR2 is SYGVKD. The CDR3 runs 13 residues. In DNA form, the CDR3 reads TGTGCCATCACAGACAGGGAAACCTACGAGCAGTACTTC. Translation: CAITDRETYEQYF.